The clone carrying this T cell receptor beta chain has just a few counts. Its specificity is not known. These data are taken from a study of cytomegalovirus exposure and HLA in healthy donors. Regarding the study as a whole: Among TCR beta chains of equal frequency, HLA-associated ones were more clonally expanded in a later analysis. Some TCR beta chains (164 of them) were listed as cytomegalovirus-associated.

A multiplex PCR was run with 60 Vbeta primers and 13 Jbeta primers. TCRdb keeps only in-frame clones here, not all; method: immunoSEQ multiplex PCR. The sample contains 250,000 or so clones, around 81% of which appear only once. The source is a woman between 55 and 75 years old in good health and CMV-seropositive. Specimen: PBMCs.

The CDR3 here is CASSPKYAGPSYEQYF. In nucleotides, the CDR3 is TGTGCCAGCAGCCCTAAATACGCGGGGCCCTCCTACGAGCAGTACTTC. The V and J genes are TRBV5-5 and TRBJ2-7; TRBD2 is a possible D gene (6 bases). The germline CDR1 and CDR2 sequences are SGHKS and YYEKEE (reference sequence). V was trimmed by 4 bases and J by 0 bases, leaving 17 bases between them. This CDR3 region has 16 residues.